These 14 T cell receptor beta chains were all obtained from the same sample, sequenced in a study of OX40 agonist ivuxolimab in advanced cancers. Generated by immunoSEQ multiplex PCR, the TCRdb table keeps only in-frame clones and is missing some. The table lists approximately 99,000 clones, around 90% of them singletons. The sample in question was CD4+ or CD8+ T cells sorted from blood, obtained in a trial of the OX40 agonist ivuxolimab. These receptors all come from an adult with an advanced solid tumor such as melanoma, head and neck, liver or kidney cancer.

The V and J genes are TRBV29-1 and TRBJ1-5; the match to TRBD1 covers 8 bases. This CDR3 is built from 15 residues. Germline V gene sequence: CDR1 SQVTM, CDR2 ANQGSEA. Losses at the gene ends were 4 bases for V and 0 bases for J; bases not matched to a gene: 5. CDR3 protein: CSVGAGTGSNQPQHF. The CDR3 DNA reads TGCAGCGTTGGAGCCGGGACAGGTAGCAATCAGCCCCAGCATTTT.

The chain couples TRBV7-2 to TRBJ2-5; 8 bases fit TRBD2. Germline CDR1 and CDR2: SGHTA and FQGNSA. The CDR3 totals 16 residues. Germline trimming cut 0 bases from V and 5 bases from J; bases unmatched to any gene: 8. The CDR3 sequence is CASSLAFGRGEETQYF. The CDR3 coding sequence is TGTGCCAGCAGCTTAGCCTTTGGGCGGGGGGAGGAGACCCAGTACTTC.

In this sample, this clone turned up a few times. This chain uses TRBV11-2 with TRBJ1-4; 7 nucleotides match TRBD1. The CDR3 is 15 amino acids. The germline CDR1 and CDR2 sequences are SGHAT and FQNNGV. The V segment lost 6 bases and the J segment 0 bases; nucleotides outside the gene matches: 4. CDR3 coding DNA: TGTGCCAGCAGAAGCGGGACAGCAACTAATGAAAAACTGTTTTTT. It translates to CASRSGTATNEKLFF.

This clone was counted a single time. This chain uses TRBV5-1 with TRBJ2-3, with 10 positions matching TRBD2. The CDR3 has 16 amino acids. The germline CDR1 and CDR2 sequences are SGHRS and YFSETQ. V lost 3 bases, J lost 0 bases, and 4 bases stayed unmatched. Here the CDR3 DNA reads TGCGCCAGCAGCTCTCTACTAGCGGGGAGCACAGATACGCAGTATTTT. This sequence encodes CASSSLLAGSTDTQYF.

The J gene is TRBJ1-5, the V gene TRBV11-2; 7 bases align to TRBD1. Germline V gives CDR1 SGHAT, CDR2 FQNNGV. V lost 0 bases to trimming and J lost 4 bases; unmatched junction nucleotides: 3. This CDR3 comprises 15 residues. CDR3: CASSLDRGWNQPQHF. The CDR3 coding sequence is TGTGCCAGCAGCTTAGACAGGGGGTGGAATCAGCCCCAGCATTTT. The variable domain in full, with the rest retrieved from reference TRBV11-2 and TRBJ1-5, is EAGVAQSPRYKIIEKRQSVAFWCNPISGHATLYWYQQILGQGPKLLIQFQNNGVVDDSQLPKDRFSAERLKGVDSTLKIQPAKLEDSAVYLCASSLDRGWNQPQHFGDGTRLSIL.

This chain connects TRBV6-1 to TRBJ2-3, with D tentatively TRBD2 (6 bases). The CDR3 extends over 15 amino acids. The V end lost 11 bases, the J end lost 6 bases, and 24 bases lay between the germline ends. Germline V gene sequence: CDR1 MNHNS, CDR2 SASEGT. CDR3 sequence (DNA): TGTGCCGCCGGGAGTAGGCTGGCAGGGCAGGATACGCAGTATTTT. Its protein product is CAAGSRLAGQDTQYF.

The V gene is TRBV18, the J gene TRBJ2-1, with D maybe TRBD1 (5 bases). Germline V gene data show CDR1 as KGHSH and CDR2 as LQKENI. The CDR3 contains 15 residues. Between the trimmed V and J ends, which lost 0 bases and 7 bases, there was a span of 13 bases. The CDR3 nucleotides read TGTGCCAGCTCACCACCCGCGGCAGGGCTGAATGAGCAGTTCTTC. Translation: CASSPPAAGLNEQFF.

This clone came up once. The chain carries TRBV5-4 and TRBJ1-3; D perhaps matches TRBD1 (6 bases). Per germline, CDR1 SGHNT and CDR2 YYREEE (reference sequence). CDR3 length: 14 residues. V lost 5 bases, J lost 2 bases, and 11 bases lay in between. The CDR3 is CASSLQGTGNTIYF. DNA of the CDR3: TGTGCCAGCAGTTTACAGGGAACTGGAAACACCATATATTTT. Based on the CDR3 plus reference TRBV5-4 and TRBJ1-3, the full variable domain is ETGVTQSPTHLIKTRGQQVTLRCSSQSGHNTVSWYQQALGQGPQFIFQYYREEENGRGNFPPRFSGLQFPNYSSELNVNALELDDSALYLCASSLQGTGNTIYFGEGSWLTVV.

The rearrangement links TRBV6-5 to TRBJ1-1; no clear D. Trimming took 6 bases from V and 0 from J, leaving 11 bases between them. Germline-derived CDR1 and CDR2 are MNHEY and SVGAGI. The CDR3 is made up of 14 amino acids. CDR3 in amino acids: CASSHTGVNTEAFF. The CDR3 region has the DNA TGTGCCAGCAGCCACACCGGGGTGAACACTGAAGCTTTCTTT.

The J gene is TRBJ1-2, the V gene TRBV10-3, with D perhaps TRBD1 (6 bases). Germline V gene data show CDR1 as ENHRY and CDR2 as SYGVKD. Trimming stripped 4 bases from V and 4 bases from J, with 19 bases between. The CDR3 runs 16 residues. The CDR3: CAISASQGIEVYGYTF. CDR3 bases: TGTGCCATCAGTGCATCCCAGGGGATAGAGGTCTATGGCTACACCTTC.

A single count supports this clone. V is TRBV29-1 and J is TRBJ2-7; the match to TRBD2 covers 8 bases. CDR1 is SQVTM, CDR2 ANQGSEA, per germline. The ends lost 5 bases at V and 3 bases at J; junction bases unmatched: 3. The CDR3 has 12 amino acids. CDR3 protein: CSVSGGSYEQYF. The CDR3 DNA is TGCAGCGTTTCGGGGGGGAGCTACGAGCAGTACTTC.

This clone was observed a single time. CDR3 loop: CASSLKAQRGAYNEQFF. The CDR3 nucleotides read TGTGCCAGCAGCTTAAAGGCCCAGCGGGGGGCCTACAATGAGCAGTTCTTC. V is TRBV11-3 and J is TRBJ2-1; the match to TRBD2 covers 9 bases. CDR1 is SGHNT and CDR2 is YENEEA in the germline V gene. The trim removed 2 bases at V and 2 bases at J, leaving 7 bases unmatched. CDR3 length equals 17 residues.

The chain uses TRBV6-8 and TRBJ1-1, with 8 bases identical to TRBD1. This CDR3 contains 14 residues. Germline CDR1 MNHGY, CDR2 SAAAGT. The V gene end was trimmed by 7 bases and the J gene end by 1 base; junction bases not matched to a gene: 5. The chain's CDR3 is CASTGQGRNTEAFF. The CDR3, as DNA: TGTGCCAGCACAGGACAGGGCCGGAACACTGAAGCTTTCTTT.

This clone was counted a single time. CDR3 DNA sequence: TGTGCCAGCACCATGGGGACCCAGTCGAGCTACGAGCAGTACTTC. Protein sequence: CASTMGTQSSYEQYF. The V call is TRBV6-6, the J call TRBJ2-7; D tentatively fits TRBD1 or TRBD2 (5 bases each). This CDR3 is built from 15 residues. The germline CDR1 and CDR2 sequences are MNHNY and SVGAGI (reference sequence). V lost 7 bases to trimming and J lost 3 bases, with 19 bases between them.